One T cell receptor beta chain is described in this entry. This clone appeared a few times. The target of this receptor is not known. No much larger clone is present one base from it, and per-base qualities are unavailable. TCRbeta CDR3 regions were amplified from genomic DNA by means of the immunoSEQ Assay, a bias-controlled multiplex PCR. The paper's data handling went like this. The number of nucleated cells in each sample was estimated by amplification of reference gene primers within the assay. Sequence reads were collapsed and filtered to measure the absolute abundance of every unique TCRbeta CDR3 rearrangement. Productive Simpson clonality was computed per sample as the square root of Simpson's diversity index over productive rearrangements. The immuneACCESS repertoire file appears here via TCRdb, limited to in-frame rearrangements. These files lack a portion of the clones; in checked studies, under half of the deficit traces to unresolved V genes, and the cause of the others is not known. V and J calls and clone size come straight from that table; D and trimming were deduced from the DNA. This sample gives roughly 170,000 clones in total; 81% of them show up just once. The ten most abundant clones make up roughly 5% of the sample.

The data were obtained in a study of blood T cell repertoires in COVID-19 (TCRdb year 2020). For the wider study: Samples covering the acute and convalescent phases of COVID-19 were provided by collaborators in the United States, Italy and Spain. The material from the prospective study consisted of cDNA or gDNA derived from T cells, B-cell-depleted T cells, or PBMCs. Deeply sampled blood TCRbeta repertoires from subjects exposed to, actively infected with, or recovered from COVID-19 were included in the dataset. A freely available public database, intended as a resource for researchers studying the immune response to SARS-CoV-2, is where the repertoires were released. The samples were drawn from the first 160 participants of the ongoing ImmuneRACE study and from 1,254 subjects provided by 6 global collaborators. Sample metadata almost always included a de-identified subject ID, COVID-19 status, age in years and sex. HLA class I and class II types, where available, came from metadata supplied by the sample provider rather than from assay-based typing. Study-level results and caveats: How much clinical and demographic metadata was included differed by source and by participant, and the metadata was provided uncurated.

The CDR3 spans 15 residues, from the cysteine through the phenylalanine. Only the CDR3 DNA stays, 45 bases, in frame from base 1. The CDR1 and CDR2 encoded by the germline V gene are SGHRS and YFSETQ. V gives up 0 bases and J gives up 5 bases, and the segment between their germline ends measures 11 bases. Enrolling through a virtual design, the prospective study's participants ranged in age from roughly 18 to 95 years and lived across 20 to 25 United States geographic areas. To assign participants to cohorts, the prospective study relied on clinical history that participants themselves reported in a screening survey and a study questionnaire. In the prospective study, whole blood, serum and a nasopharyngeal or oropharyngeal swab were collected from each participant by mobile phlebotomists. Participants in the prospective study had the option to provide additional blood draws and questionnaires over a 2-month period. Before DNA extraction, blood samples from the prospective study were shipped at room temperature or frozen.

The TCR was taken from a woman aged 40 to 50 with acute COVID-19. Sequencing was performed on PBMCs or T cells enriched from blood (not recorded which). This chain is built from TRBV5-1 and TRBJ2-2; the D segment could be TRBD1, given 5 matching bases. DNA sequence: TGCGCCAGCAGCTTGGCCGTTTCAGGGACCGGGGAGCTGTTTTTT. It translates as CASSLAVSGTGELFF.